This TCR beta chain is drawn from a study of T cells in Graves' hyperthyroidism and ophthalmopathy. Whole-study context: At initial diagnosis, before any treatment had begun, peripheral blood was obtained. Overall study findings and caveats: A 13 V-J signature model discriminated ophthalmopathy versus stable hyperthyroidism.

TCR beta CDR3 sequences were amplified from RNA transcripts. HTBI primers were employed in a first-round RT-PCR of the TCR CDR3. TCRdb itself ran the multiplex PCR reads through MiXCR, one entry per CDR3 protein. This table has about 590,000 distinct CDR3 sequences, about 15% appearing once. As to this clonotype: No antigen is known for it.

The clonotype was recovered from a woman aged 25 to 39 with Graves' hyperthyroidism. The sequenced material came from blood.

CDR3 nucleotides: TGTGCCAGCAGCGAGTTAGGACAGCGCCAAGAGACCCAGTACTTC. Its protein product is CASSELGQRQETQYF. V usage is TRBV7-6 and J usage is TRBJ2-5, with D perhaps TRBD1 (6 bases). The V end lost 5 bases, the J end lost 1 base, and 14 bases lay between the germline ends. Germline CDR1 is SGHVS and CDR2 is FNYEAQ. This CDR3 has 15 residues.